The next 14 T cell receptor beta chains were all read from a single sample in a study of blood T cell repertoires in COVID-19. Profiling relied on immunoSEQ multiplex PCR, and the TCRdb table lists in-frame clones only, not all of them. Here the sample spans hundreds of thousands of clones, over 75% being singletons. The specimen was PBMCs or T cells enriched from blood (not recorded which). Source of these receptors: a man aged 30-40 years who had recovered from COVID-19.

The CDR3: CASSLVTAGETQYF. The CDR3, as DNA: TGCGCCAGCAGCTTGGTTACAGCGGGGGAGACCCAGTACTTC. This sequence joins TRBV5-1 and TRBJ2-5; 7 bases match TRBD2. CDR3 length: 14 residues. Germline trimming cut 0 bases from V and 5 bases from J; bases unmatched to any gene: 4. Looked up from germline, CDR1 is SGHRS and CDR2 is YFSETQ.

This chain uses TRBV10-3 with TRBJ1-2, with a possible D match to TRBD1 (5 bases). The CDR3 is 12 amino acids. Looked up from germline, CDR1 is ENHRY and CDR2 is SYGVKD. Trimming removed 4 bases at V and 8 bases at J, with 11 bases between. The CDR3 DNA follows: TGTGCCATCAGTGTAGGGGTAGGGGGCTACACCTTC. Translating gives CAISVGVGGYTF.

This clone was counted once. The chain employs TRBV5-1 and TRBJ2-5, with D perhaps TRBD1 (6 bases). V lost 4 bases, J lost 5 bases, and 15 bases lay in between. Germline CDR1 SGHRS, CDR2 YFSETQ. The CDR3 is made up of 14 amino acids. CDR3 nucleotides: TGCGCCAGCAGCCTTGTGGACAGCCAGGAGACCCAGTACTTC. It encodes CASSLVDSQETQYF.

This clone was seen only once. In DNA form, the CDR3 reads TGTGCCAGCAGCTTGGGCAGGGGCTTATACTATGGCTACACCTTC. Its translation is CASSLGRGLYYGYTF. The chain carries TRBV7-9 and TRBJ1-2; D possibly corresponds to TRBD1 (6 bases). The CDR3 loop spans 15 amino acids. CDR1 is SEHNR, CDR2 FQNEAQ, per germline (reference sequence). V was clipped by 3 bases and J by 3 bases, with 14 bases between them.

The V and J genes are TRBV24-1 and TRBJ1-1, with D maybe TRBD1 (6 bases). Trimming pared 4 bases from V and 3 bases from J, leaving 11 bases between. The CDR3 runs 14 residues. Per germline, CDR1 KGHDR and CDR2 SFDVKD. The CDR3 protein is CATSETGSDTEAFF. The DNA of the CDR3 is TGTGCCACCAGTGAAACAGGGAGCGACACTGAAGCTTTCTTT.

The gene calls are TRBV9 and TRBJ1-3, with D uncertain. The CDR3 spans 15 residues. V was trimmed by 4 bases and J by 0 bases, leaving 11 bases between them. Germline loops: CDR1 SGDLS, CDR2 YYNGEE. This CDR3 reads CASSLEQYSGNTIYF. For the CDR3, the DNA is TGTGCCAGCAGCCTTGAACAGTACTCTGGAAACACCATATATTTT.

The J gene is TRBJ2-7, the V gene TRBV6-6; perhaps TRBD1 as D (5 bases). Germline CDR1 and CDR2: MNHNY and SVGAGI (reference sequence). The CDR3 length is 13 residues. The V end lost 7 bases, the J end lost 3 bases, and 13 bases lay between the germline ends. CDR3 loop: CASNVDRYYEQYF. DNA of the CDR3: TGTGCCAGCAACGTCGACAGATACTACGAGCAGTACTTC.

The chain uses TRBV19 and TRBJ2-4; 10 nucleotides match TRBD2. Trimming at V came to 4 bases and at J to 4 bases, leaving 4 bases not matched to a gene. CDR3 size: 15 residues. The germline gives CDR1 LNHDA, CDR2 SQIVND (reference sequence). DNA of the CDR3: TGTGCCAGTAGTACTCTAGCGGGAGCTAAAAACATTCAGTACTTC. Translation gives CASSTLAGAKNIQYF.

The chain uses TRBV28 and TRBJ1-1, with no clear D. V lost 6 bases to trimming and J lost 3 bases, with 8 bases between them. The germline V gene encodes CDR1 MDHEN and CDR2 SYDVKM. The CDR3 loop spans 12 amino acids. In nucleotides, the CDR3 is TGTGCCAGCAGCTTGAGTCACACTGAAGCTTTCTTT. Translation: CASSLSHTEAFF.

The chain links TRBV19 to TRBJ1-5; unclear D gene. V gave up 6 bases and J gave up 7 bases, with 13 bases separating them. This CDR3 has 13 residues. CDR1 and CDR2 from the germline V gene are LNHDA and SQIVND (reference sequence). CDR3 sequence (DNA): TGTGCCAGTAGCCACGAGAGGGCCCAGCCCCAGCATTTT. Protein: CASSHERAQPQHF.

V gene TRBV5-1 combines with J gene TRBJ2-7; 8 bases line up with TRBD2. Trimming cost V 4 bases and J 2 bases; bases outside gene matches: 5. Germline V lookup: CDR1 SGHRS, CDR2 YFSETQ. The CDR3 consists of 14 residues. This CDR3 reads CASSPSGGPYEQYF. Written as DNA, the CDR3 is TGCGCCAGCAGCCCCTCGGGGGGGCCCTACGAGCAGTACTTC.

This chain links TRBV5-1 with TRBJ2-7, with a possible D match to TRBD1 (6 bases). Germline V gives CDR1 SGHRS, CDR2 YFSETQ. CDR3 size: 14 residues. Trimming pared 0 bases from V and 0 bases from J, leaving 7 bases between. CDR3 residues: CASSLVGASYEQYF. As DNA, the CDR3 is TGCGCCAGCAGCTTGGTGGGGGCCTCCTACGAGCAGTACTTC.

The chain employs TRBV20-1 and TRBJ2-5; TRBD1 aligns across 9 bases. Germline V gene lookup returns CDR1 DFQATT and CDR2 SNEGSKA (reference sequence). The ends lost 3 bases at V and 5 bases at J; junction bases unmatched: 4. This CDR3 has 13 residues. The CDR3 coding sequence is TGCAGTGCTAGTAACAGGGGGCAGGAGACCCAGTACTTC. This gives the protein CSASNRGQETQYF.

The CDR3 DNA is TGTGCCAGCAGTTCCTTTAGCGGGAACTCCTACGAGCAGTACTTC. It is translated as CASSSFSGNSYEQYF. This sequence joins TRBV28 and TRBJ2-7; 8 bases are a match to TRBD2. Trimming removed 4 bases from V and 0 bases from J; junction bases left unmatched: 5. In germline, CDR1 is MDHEN, CDR2 SYDVKM. This CDR3 is built from 15 residues.